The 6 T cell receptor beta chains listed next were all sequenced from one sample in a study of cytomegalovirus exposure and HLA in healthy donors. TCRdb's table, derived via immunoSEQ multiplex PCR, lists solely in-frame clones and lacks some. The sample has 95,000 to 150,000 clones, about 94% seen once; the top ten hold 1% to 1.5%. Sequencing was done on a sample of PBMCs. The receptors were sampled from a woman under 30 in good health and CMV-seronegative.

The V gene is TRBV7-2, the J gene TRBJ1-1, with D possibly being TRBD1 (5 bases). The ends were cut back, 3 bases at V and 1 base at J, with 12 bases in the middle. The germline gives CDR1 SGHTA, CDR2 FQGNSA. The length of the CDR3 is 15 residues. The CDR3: CASSFYGAGNTEAFF. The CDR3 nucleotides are TGTGCCAGCAGCTTTTATGGGGCAGGGAACACTGAAGCTTTCTTT. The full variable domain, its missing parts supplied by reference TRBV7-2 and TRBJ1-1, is GAGVSQSPSNKVTEKGKDVELRCDPISGHTALYWYRQSLGQGLEFLIYFQGNSAPDKSGLPSDRFSAERTGGSVSTLTIQRTQQEDSAVYLCASSFYGAGNTEAFFGQGTRLTVV.

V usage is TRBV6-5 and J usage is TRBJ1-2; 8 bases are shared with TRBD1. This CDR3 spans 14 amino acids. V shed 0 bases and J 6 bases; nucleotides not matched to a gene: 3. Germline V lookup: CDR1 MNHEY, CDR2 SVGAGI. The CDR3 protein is CASSYSAGGDGYTF. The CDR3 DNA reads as TGTGCCAGCAGTTACTCGGCAGGGGGCGATGGCTACACCTTC.

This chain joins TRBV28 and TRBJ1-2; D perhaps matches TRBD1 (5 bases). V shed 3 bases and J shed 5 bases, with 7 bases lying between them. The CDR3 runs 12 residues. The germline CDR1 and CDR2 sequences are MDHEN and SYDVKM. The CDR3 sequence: CASSFAGYGYTF. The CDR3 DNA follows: TGTGCCAGCAGTTTTGCAGGGTATGGCTACACCTTC.

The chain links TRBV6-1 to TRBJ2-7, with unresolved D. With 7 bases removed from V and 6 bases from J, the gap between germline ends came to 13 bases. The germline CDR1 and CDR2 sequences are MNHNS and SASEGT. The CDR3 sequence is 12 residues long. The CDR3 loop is CASTHSSLEQYF. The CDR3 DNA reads TGTGCCAGCACCCACAGTTCGCTCGAGCAGTACTTC.

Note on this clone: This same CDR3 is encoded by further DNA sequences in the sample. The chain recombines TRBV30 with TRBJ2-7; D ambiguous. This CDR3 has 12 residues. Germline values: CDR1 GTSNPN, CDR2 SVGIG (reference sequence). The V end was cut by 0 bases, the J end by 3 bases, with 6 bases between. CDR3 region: CAWSVLSYEQYF. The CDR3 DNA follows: TGTGCCTGGAGTGTCCTGAGCTACGAGCAGTACTTC.

The CDR3 coding sequence is TGTGCCAGCAGCGTGACAGGGGTTGTCGAGCAGTACTTC. It codes for CASSVTGVVEQYF. The chain uses TRBV11-3 and TRBJ2-7; 8 nucleotides align to TRBD1. The CDR3 length is 13 residues. Germline lookup yields CDR1 SGHNT and CDR2 YENEEA. The V and J ends lost 5 bases and 6 bases, in that order; junction bases with no gene match: 6.